A single sample is the source of the 24 T cell receptor beta chains below, sequenced in a study of cytomegalovirus exposure and HLA in healthy donors. Some clones are missing from TCRdb's copy, which holds only in-frame ones; the method was immunoSEQ multiplex PCR. This sample has 200,000 or so clones, with 84% found just once. The sample taken for sequencing was PBMCs. These receptors originate from a woman in her twenties or thirties in good health and CMV-seropositive.

This clone has only one observation. The chain employs TRBV5-1 and TRBJ1-1; D might be TRBD1 (6 bases). V was pared by 4 bases and J by 1 base, with 14 bases between. The CDR3 length is 15 residues. Germline V gene lookup returns CDR1 SGHRS and CDR2 YFSETQ. The CDR3 DNA is TGCGCCAGCAGCCCTACAGGGAGTGGGAACACTGAAGCTTTCTTT. This translates into CASSPTGSGNTEAFF.

This sequence joins TRBV27 and TRBJ1-1, with a weak D call TRBD1 (5 bases). V shed 3 bases and J shed 5 bases, with 10 bases lying between them. CDR3 length equals 13 residues. Germline V gene sequence: CDR1 MNHEY, CDR2 SMNVEV (reference sequence). This chain's CDR3 is CASSLQGGTEAFF. CDR3 in DNA: TGTGCCAGCAGTTTGCAGGGAGGGACTGAAGCTTTCTTT.

The CDR3 here is CASIRKGTQNTGELFF. The CDR3 DNA reads TGTGCCAGCATCAGGAAGGGGACACAGAACACCGGGGAGCTGTTTTTT. The rearrangement links TRBV7-9 to TRBJ2-2; the D gene is possibly TRBD1 (6 bases). Germline-derived CDR1 and CDR2 are SEHNR and FQNEAQ (reference sequence). V dropped 7 bases and J dropped 1 base, with 16 bases sitting between them. The CDR3 totals 16 residues.

V is TRBV6-1 and J is TRBJ2-7, with TRBD2 as a possible D gene (5 bases). Trimming removed 10 bases from V and 5 bases from J, with 18 bases in between. The CDR3 spans 13 residues. The V gene's germline CDR1 is MNHNS and CDR2 SASEGT. The CDR3: CAIQREGKDEQYF. CDR3 nucleotides: TGTGCCATCCAAAGAGAGGGAAAGGACGAGCAGTACTTC.

This clone has just a few counts. The chain is built from TRBV7-9 and TRBJ1-5; D uncertain. The CDR3 sequence is 13 residues long. V lost 1 base and J 6 bases, leaving 7 bases between the germline ends. Germline V CDR1 and CDR2: SEHNR, FQNEAQ (reference sequence). Here the CDR3 reads CASSLEGGQPQHF. DNA for the CDR3: TGTGCCAGCAGCTTAGAAGGCGGTCAGCCCCAGCATTTT.

This chain joins TRBV7-9 and TRBJ1-1; the D gene is possibly TRBD1 (6 bases). Between the trimmed V and J ends, which lost 1 base and 0 bases, there was a span of 9 bases. The CDR3 runs to 15 residues. CDR1 and CDR2 (germline): SEHNR, FQNEAQ (reference sequence). The CDR3 is CASSLGQAMNTEAFF. The CDR3 DNA is TGTGCCAGCAGCTTAGGACAGGCCATGAACACTGAAGCTTTCTTT.

The J gene is TRBJ2-1, the V gene TRBV28; 8 bases line up with TRBD2. This CDR3 has 13 residues. The junction had 7 bases not matched to a gene; V was cut back by 8 bases and J by 7 bases. Germline V gives CDR1 MDHEN, CDR2 SYDVKM. CDR3 coding DNA: TGTGCCAGCGGCACTAGCGGAAGAAATGAGCAGTTCTTC. Amino acids: CASGTSGRNEQFF. The full variable domain, with the rest looked up from reference TRBV28 and TRBJ2-1, is DVKVTQSSRYLVKRTGEKVFLECVQDMDHENMFWYRQDPGLGLRLIYFSYDVKMKEKGDIPEGYSVSREKKERFSLILESASTNQTSMYLCASGTSGRNEQFFGPGTRLTVL.

This chain joins TRBV5-1 and TRBJ2-3; TRBD2 matches 9 bases. The CDR3 extends over 15 amino acids. The V segment lost 1 base and the J segment 7 bases; nucleotides outside the gene matches: 7. In germline, CDR1 is SGHRS, CDR2 YFSETQ. The CDR3 DNA follows: TGCGCCAGCAGCTTGTCGGCTAGCGGGGTGAATACGCAGTATTTT. Amino acids: CASSLSASGVNTQYF.

This rearrangement joins TRBV9 to TRBJ1-1, with no clear D. The germline V and J ends were trimmed by 0 bases and 4 bases, with 10 bases remaining between them. The CDR3 sequence is 14 residues long. The germline V gene encodes CDR1 SGDLS and CDR2 YYNGEE. CDR3 in DNA: TGTGCCAGCAGCGTAGTTGCCGAGGGCACTGAAGCTTTCTTT. Amino acid sequence: CASSVVAEGTEAFF.

The genes are TRBV2 and TRBJ2-2; D is perhaps TRBD1 (6 bases). The CDR3 has 14 amino acids. CDR1 and CDR2 (germline): SNHLY, FYNNEI. Trimming cost V 6 bases and J 7 bases, with 15 bases left between them. The CDR3 here is CASSPDRLGGELFF. DNA of the CDR3: TGTGCCAGCAGCCCCGACAGGTTGGGCGGGGAGCTGTTTTTT.

This rearrangement joins TRBV28 to TRBJ1-5; a possible D gene is TRBD1 (5 bases). This CDR3 is built from 15 residues. The germline V gene has CDR1 MDHEN and CDR2 SYDVKM. Trimming shortened V by 3 bases and J by 2 bases, and 11 bases separated the two germline ends. In DNA form, the CDR3 reads TGTGCCAGCAGTTTCAGGGCAGGAGGCAATCAGCCCCAGCATTTT. It translates to CASSFRAGGNQPQHF.

This chain uses TRBV10-3 with TRBJ2-1; TRBD2 agrees at 8 bases. Per germline, CDR1 ENHRY and CDR2 SYGVKD. The V and J ends lost 3 bases and 6 bases, in that order; junction bases with no gene match: 7. This CDR3 contains 15 residues. The CDR3 is CAISDREGMGNEQFF. The CDR3 coding sequence is TGTGCCATCAGTGATCGGGAGGGGATGGGCAATGAGCAGTTCTTC.

The genes are TRBV6-7 and TRBJ2-1; 11 bases are a match to TRBD2. TRBV6-7 is an ORF; its function is uncertain. Trimming removed 4 bases from V and 2 bases from J; junction bases left unmatched: 4. The CDR3 has 16 amino acids. The CDR3 bases are TGTGCCAGCAGTTGTAGCGGGAGGGGGACCTACAATGAGCAGTTCTTC. It is translated as CASSCSGRGTYNEQFF.

This clone was seen only a few times. The chain has TRBV2 and TRBJ1-5, with D uncertain. The V end lost 6 bases, the J end lost 1 base, and 10 bases lay between the germline ends. Germline lookup yields CDR1 SNHLY and CDR2 FYNNEI. The CDR3 is 14 amino acids. The DNA of the CDR3 is TGTGCCAGCAGCGAGAGGATGAGCAATCAGCCCCAGCATTTT. It encodes CASSERMSNQPQHF.

The chain uses TRBV18 and TRBJ2-7; 9 bases fit TRBD1. V lost 3 bases to trimming and J lost 2 bases; unmatched junction nucleotides: 5. The CDR3 runs 15 residues. Germline CDR1 is KGHSH and CDR2 is LQKENI. The CDR3 DNA reads TGTGCCAGCTCACCCGAACAGGGGGCCGCCTACGAGCAGTACTTC. Translating gives CASSPEQGAAYEQYF.

The chain carries TRBV29-1 and TRBJ2-1; 9 bases fit TRBD1. This CDR3 is 13 amino acids long. Germline CDR1 and CDR2: SQVTM and ANQGSEA. J was trimmed by 4 bases and V by 4 bases; bases with no gene match: 2. The CDR3 loop is CSVGGTGYNEQFF. Written as DNA, the CDR3 is TGCAGCGTTGGTGGGACAGGGTACAATGAGCAGTTCTTC.

V and J are TRBV4-2 and TRBJ2-7, with D possibly TRBD1 on 5 matching bases. This CDR3 spans 14 amino acids. Germline V gene sequence: CDR1 LGHNA, CDR2 YNFKEQ. Trimming shortened V by 4 bases and J by 2 bases, and 12 bases separated the two germline ends. CDR3 DNA: TGTGCCAGCAGCCCGGGTGACAGTACCTACGAGCAGTACTTC. Its protein is CASSPGDSTYEQYF.

The gene calls are TRBV2 and TRBJ1-2; a weak D match, TRBD1 (6 bases). Trimming left V 11 bases short and J 4 bases short, with 17 bases between. The CDR3 loop spans 13 amino acids. The germline gives CDR1 SNHLY, CDR2 FYNNEI. The CDR3 here is CARREQGGYGYTF. CDR3 nucleotides: TGTGCCCGGCGAGAACAGGGTGGCTATGGCTACACCTTC.

This clone was counted between two and nine times. The V gene is TRBV5-1, the J gene TRBJ1-1, with 8 bases matching TRBD1. The CDR3 contains 15 residues. With V trimmed by 0 bases and J by 1 base, 2 bases remained unmatched. Germline V gene sequence: CDR1 SGHRS, CDR2 YFSETQ. CDR3 nucleotides: TGCGCCAGCAGCTTGGTGGGGACAGGGAACACTGAAGCTTTCTTT. It yields the protein CASSLVGTGNTEAFF.

The chain combines TRBV6-5 with TRBJ1-1, with D possibly matching TRBD1 (6 bases). Per the germline V gene, CDR1 is MNHEY and CDR2 is SVGAGI. The CDR3 consists of 15 residues. Trimming took 2 bases from V and 2 from J, leaving 12 bases between them. CDR3 coding DNA: TGTGCCAGCAGTTACGACGGACAGCTTAACACTGAAGCTTTCTTT. It encodes CASSYDGQLNTEAFF.

This sequence joins TRBV7-2 and TRBJ2-3; 7 bases are shared with TRBD2. The CDR3 has 14 amino acids. V shed 1 base, J shed 4 bases, and the junction held 2 bases outside the gene matches. Germline CDR1 reads SGHTA; CDR2 reads FQGNSA. CDR3 loop: CASSLGGSADTQYF. The DNA of the CDR3 is TGTGCCAGCAGCTTAGGCGGGAGCGCAGATACGCAGTATTTT. The complete variable domain, with remaining parts taken from reference TRBV7-2 and TRBJ2-3, reads GAGVSQSPSNKVTEKGKDVELRCDPISGHTALYWYRQSLGQGLEFLIYFQGNSAPDKSGLPSDRFSAERTGGSVSTLTIQRTQQEDSAVYLCASSLGGSADTQYFGPGTRLTVL.

The chain has TRBV6-5 and TRBJ2-3; D remains ambiguous. V was cut by 10 bases and J by 5 bases, with 13 bases left in between. Germline CDR1 and CDR2: MNHEY and SVGAGI. The CDR3 runs 12 residues. CDR3 DNA sequence: TGTGCCACCCTCTACGCCGGAGATACGCAGTATTTT. Its translation is CATLYAGDTQYF.

This clone showed up just a few times. The chain has TRBV5-1 and TRBJ2-3; D ambiguous. Germline-derived CDR1 and CDR2 are SGHRS and YFSETQ. The CDR3 totals 16 residues. V lost 4 bases, J lost 4 bases, and 19 bases lay in between. CDR3 coding DNA: TGCGCCAGCAGCGTCCGACAAGTCGGTATGGCAGATACGCAGTATTTT. Its translation is CASSVRQVGMADTQYF.

V and J are TRBV2 and TRBJ2-7, with 11 bases identical to TRBD2. The CDR3 is 18 residues long. Germline V gives CDR1 SNHLY, CDR2 FYNNEI. The junction had 15 bases not matched to a gene; V was cut back by 2 bases and J by 6 bases. DNA for the CDR3: TGTGCCAGCAGTGAATTGGGACTAGCGGTATGGAACTGGGGCGAGCAGTACTTC. Amino acid sequence: CASSELGLAVWNWGEQYF.